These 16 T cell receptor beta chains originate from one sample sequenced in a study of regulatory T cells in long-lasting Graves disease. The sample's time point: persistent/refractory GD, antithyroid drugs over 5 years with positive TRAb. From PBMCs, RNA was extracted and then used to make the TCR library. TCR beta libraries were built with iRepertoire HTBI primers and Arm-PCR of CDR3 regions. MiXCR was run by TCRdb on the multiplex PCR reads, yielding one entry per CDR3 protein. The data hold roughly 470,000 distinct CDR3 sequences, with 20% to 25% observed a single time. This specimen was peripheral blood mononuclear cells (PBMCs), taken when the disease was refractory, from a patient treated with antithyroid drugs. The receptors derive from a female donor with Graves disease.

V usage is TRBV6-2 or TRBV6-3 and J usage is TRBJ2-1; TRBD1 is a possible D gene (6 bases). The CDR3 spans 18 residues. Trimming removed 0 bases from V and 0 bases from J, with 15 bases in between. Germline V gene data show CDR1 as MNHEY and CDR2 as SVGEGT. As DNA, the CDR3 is TGTGCCAGCAGTTACTCGAGGGACATCAACCCCTCCTACAATGAGCAGTTCTTC. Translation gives CASSYSRDINPSYNEQFF.

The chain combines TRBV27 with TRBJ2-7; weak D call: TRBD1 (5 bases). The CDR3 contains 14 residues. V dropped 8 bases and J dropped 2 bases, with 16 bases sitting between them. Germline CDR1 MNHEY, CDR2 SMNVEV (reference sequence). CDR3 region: CASSLSPGTYEQYF. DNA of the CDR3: TGTGCCAGCTCCCTTTCCCCAGGGACCTACGAGCAGTACTTC.

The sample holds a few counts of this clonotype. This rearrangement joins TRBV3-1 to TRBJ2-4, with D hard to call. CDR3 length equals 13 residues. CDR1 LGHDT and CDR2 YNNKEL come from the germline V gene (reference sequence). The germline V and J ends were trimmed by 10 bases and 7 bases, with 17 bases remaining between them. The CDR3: CATHHMDSNIQYF. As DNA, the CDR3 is TGTGCCACCCATCACATGGATTCGAACATTCAGTACTTC.

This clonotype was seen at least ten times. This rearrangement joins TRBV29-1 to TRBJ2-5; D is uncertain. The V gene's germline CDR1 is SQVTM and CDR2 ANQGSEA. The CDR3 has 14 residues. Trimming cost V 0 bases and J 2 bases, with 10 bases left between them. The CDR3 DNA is TGCAGCGTTGAAGACCTGGACGTTCAAGAGACCCAGTACTTC. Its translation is CSVEDLDVQETQYF.

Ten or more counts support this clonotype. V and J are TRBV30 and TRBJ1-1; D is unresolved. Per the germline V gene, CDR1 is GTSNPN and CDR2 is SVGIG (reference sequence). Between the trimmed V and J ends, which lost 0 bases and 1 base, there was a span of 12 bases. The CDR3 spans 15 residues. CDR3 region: CAWSVPGRRNTEAFF. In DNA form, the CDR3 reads TGTGCCTGGAGTGTACCGGGCAGGAGGAACACTGAAGCTTTCTTT. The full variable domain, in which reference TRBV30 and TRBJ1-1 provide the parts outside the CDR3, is SQTIHQWPATLVQPVGSPLSLECTVEGTSNPNLYWYRQAAGRGLQLLFYSVGIGQISSEVPQNLSASRPQDRQFILSSKKLLLSDSGFYLCAWSVPGRRNTEAFFGQGTRLTVV.

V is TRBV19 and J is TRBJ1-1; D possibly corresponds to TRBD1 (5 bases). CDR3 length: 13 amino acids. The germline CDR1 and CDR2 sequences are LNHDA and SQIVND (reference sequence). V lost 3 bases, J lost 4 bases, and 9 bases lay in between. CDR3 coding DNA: TGTGCCAGTAGTATGGGGGAGATCACTGAAGCTTTCTTT. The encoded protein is CASSMGEITEAFF.

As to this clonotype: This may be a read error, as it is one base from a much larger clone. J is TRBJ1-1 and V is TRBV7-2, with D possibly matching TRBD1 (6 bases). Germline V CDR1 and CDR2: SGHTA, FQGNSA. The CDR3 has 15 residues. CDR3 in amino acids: CGSSPYLTGNTEAFF. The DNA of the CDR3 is TGTGGCAGCAGCCCCTACCTGACAGGGAACACTGAAGCTTTCTTT.

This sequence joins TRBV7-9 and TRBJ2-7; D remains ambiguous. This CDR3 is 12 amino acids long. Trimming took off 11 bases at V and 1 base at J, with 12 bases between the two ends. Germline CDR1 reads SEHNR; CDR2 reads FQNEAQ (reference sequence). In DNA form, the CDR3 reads TGTGCCGCAGGCGGAGCTTCCTACGAGCAGTACTTC. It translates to CAAGGASYEQYF. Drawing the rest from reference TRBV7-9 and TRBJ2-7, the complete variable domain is DTGVSQNPRHKITKRGQNVTFRCDPISEHNRLYWYRQTLGQGPEFLTYFQNEAQLEKSRLLSDRFSAERPKGSFSTLEIQRTEQGDSAMYLCAAGGASYEQYFGPGTRLTVT.

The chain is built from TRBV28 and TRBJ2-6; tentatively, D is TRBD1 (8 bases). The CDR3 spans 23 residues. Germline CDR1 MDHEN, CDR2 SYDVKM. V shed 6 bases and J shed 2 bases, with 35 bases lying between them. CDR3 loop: CASSYFDLRGRGTRVPGANVLTF. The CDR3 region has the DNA TGTGCCAGCAGCTACTTCGACCTCAGGGGGCGGGGGACGCGGGTACCTGGGGCCAACGTCCTGACTTTC.

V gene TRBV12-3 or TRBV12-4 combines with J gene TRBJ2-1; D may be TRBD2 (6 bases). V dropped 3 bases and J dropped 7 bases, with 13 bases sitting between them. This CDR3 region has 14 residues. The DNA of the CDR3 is TGTGCCAGCAGTTTCCCGGGAGAGGGGAATGAGCAGTTCTTC. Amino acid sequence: CASSFPGEGNEQFF.

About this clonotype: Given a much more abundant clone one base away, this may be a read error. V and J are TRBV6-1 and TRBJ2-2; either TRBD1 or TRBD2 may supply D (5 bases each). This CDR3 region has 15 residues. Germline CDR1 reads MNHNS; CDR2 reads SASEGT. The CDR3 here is CVSSPRDATSGELFF. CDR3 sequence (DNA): TGTGTCAGCAGTCCAAGGGACGCTACGTCCGGGGAGCTGTTTTTT.

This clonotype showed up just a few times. Here the CDR3 reads CSARGIFSTDTQYF. For the CDR3, the DNA is TGCAGTGCTAGAGGAATATTCAGCACAGATACGCAGTATTTT. The J gene is TRBJ2-3, the V gene TRBV20-1; D is ambiguous. The V and J ends lost 1 base and 0 bases respectively, with 8 bases between them. Germline-derived CDR1 and CDR2 are DFQATT and SNEGSKA (reference sequence). The CDR3 covers 14 residues.

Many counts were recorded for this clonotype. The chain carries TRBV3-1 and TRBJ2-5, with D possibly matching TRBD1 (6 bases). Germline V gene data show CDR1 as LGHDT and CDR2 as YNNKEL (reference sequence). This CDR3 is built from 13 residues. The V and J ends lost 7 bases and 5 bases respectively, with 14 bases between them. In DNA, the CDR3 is TGTGCCAGCACCTTGGCAGGGGTGGAGACCCAGTACTTC. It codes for CASTLAGVETQYF.

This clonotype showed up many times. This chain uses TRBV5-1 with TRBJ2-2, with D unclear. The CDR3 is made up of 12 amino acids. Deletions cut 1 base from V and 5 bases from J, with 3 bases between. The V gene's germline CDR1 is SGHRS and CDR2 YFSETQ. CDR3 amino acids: CASSLQTGELFF. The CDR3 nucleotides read TGCGCCAGCAGCTTGCAAACCGGGGAGCTGTTTTTT.

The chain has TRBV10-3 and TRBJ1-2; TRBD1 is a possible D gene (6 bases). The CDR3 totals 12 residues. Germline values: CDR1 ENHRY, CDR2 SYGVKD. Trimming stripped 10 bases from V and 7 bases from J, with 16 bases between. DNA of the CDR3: TGTGCCACCTTGACAGGTTCATTTGGCTACACCTTC. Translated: CATLTGSFGYTF.

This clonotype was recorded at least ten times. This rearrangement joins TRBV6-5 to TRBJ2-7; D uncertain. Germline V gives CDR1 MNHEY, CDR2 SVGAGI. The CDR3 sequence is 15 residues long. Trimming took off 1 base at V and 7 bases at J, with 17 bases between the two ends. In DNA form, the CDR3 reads TGTGCCAGCAGTTACTTTGGCTCCCTTTCAGGAGAGCAGTACTTC. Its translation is CASSYFGSLSGEQYF.